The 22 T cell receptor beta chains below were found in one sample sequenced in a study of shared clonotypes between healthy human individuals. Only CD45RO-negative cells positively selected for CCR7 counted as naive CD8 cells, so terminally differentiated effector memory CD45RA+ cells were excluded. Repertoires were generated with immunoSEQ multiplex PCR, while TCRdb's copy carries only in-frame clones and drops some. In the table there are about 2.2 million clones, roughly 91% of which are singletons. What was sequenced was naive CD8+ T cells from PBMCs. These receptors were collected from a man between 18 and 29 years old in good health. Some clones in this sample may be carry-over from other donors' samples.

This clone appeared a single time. The CDR3, as DNA: TGTGCCAGCAGCACGACTAGCGGCACGGGCGACGAGCAGTACTTC. This translates into CASSTTSGTGDEQYF. The chain couples TRBV7-6 to TRBJ2-7, with 9 bases fitting TRBD2. Looked up from germline, CDR1 is SGHVS and CDR2 is FNYEAQ. After removal of 5 bases from V and 5 bases from J, the junction contained 10 bases not matched to a gene. The CDR3 consists of 15 residues.

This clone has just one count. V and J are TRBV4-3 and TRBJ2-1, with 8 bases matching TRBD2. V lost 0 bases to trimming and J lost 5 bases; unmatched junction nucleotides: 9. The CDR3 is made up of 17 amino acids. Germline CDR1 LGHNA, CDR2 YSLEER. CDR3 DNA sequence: TGCGCCAGCAGCCAAGATTCAGGAAAACTAGCGGACAATGAGCAGTTCTTC. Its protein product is CASSQDSGKLADNEQFF.

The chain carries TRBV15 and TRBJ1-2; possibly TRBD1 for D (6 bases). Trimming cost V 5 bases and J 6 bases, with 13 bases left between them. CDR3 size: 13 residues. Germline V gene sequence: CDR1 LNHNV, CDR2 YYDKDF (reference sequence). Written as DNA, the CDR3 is TGTGCCACCAGCGACCTCACAGGGAATGGCTACACCTTC. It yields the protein CATSDLTGNGYTF.

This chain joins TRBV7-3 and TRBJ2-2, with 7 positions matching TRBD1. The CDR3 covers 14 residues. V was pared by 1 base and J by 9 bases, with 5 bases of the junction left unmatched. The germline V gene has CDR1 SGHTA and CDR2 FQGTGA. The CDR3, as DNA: TGTGCCAGCAGCTTAAGACAGGGCGCTAGGGAGCTGTTTTTT. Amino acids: CASSLRQGARELFF.

The CDR3 sequence: CASRFWREGRDSEQFF. In DNA, the CDR3 is TGTGCCAGCAGGTTCTGGCGGGAGGGCCGAGATAGTGAGCAGTTCTTC. J is TRBJ2-1 and V is TRBV27; 9 bases align to TRBD2. The CDR3 runs to 16 residues. Germline-derived CDR1 and CDR2 are MNHEY and SMNVEV (reference sequence). Trimming removed 6 bases from V and 9 bases from J; junction bases left unmatched: 15.

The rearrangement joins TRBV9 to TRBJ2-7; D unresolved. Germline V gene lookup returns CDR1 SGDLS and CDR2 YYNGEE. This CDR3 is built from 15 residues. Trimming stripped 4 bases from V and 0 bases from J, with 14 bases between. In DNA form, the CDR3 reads TGTGCCAGCAGCTCCGGACCGACCCCCTCCTACGAGCAGTACTTC. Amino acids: CASSSGPTPSYEQYF.

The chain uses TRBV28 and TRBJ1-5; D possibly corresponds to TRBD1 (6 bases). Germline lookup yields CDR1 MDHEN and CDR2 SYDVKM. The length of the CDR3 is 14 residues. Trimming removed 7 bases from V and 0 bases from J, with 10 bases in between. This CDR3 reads CASKRRGSNQPQHF. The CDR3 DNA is TGTGCCAGCAAGCGCAGGGGTAGCAATCAGCCCCAGCATTTT.

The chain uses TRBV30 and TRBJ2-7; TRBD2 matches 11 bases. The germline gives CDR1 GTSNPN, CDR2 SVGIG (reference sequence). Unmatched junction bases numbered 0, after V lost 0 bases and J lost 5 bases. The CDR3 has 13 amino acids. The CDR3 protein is CAWSVLAGDEQYF. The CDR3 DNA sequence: TGTGCCTGGAGTGTACTAGCGGGAGACGAGCAGTACTTC. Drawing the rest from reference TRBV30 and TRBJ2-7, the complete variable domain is SQTIHQWPATLVQPVGSPLSLECTVEGTSNPNLYWYRQAAGRGLQLLFYSVGIGQISSEVPQNLSASRPQDRQFILSSKKLLLSDSGFYLCAWSVLAGDEQYFGPGTRLTVT.

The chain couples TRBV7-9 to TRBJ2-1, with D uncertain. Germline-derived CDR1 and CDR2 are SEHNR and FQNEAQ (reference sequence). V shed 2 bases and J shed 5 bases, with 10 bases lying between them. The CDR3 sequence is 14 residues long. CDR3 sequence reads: CASSLTDLNNEQFF. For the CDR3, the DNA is TGTGCCAGCAGCTTAACGGACCTTAACAATGAGCAGTTCTTC.

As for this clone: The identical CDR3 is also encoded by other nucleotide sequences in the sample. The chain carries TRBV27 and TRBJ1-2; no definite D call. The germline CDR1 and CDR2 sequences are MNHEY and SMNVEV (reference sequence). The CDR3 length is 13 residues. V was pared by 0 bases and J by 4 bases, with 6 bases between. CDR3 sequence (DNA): TGTGCCAGCAGTTTATCAGGCTCCTATGGCTACACCTTC. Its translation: CASSLSGSYGYTF.

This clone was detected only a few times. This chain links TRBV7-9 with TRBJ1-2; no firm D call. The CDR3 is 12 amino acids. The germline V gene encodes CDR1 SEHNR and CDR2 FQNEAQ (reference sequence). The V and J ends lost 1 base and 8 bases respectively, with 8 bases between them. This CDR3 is CASSLGDQGYTF. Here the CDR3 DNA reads TGTGCCAGCAGCTTAGGAGATCAGGGCTACACCTTC.

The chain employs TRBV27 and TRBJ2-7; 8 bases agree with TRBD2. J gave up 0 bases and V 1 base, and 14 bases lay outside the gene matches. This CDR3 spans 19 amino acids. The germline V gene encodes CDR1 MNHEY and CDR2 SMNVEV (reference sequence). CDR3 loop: CASSLFPLSLAGSSYEQYF. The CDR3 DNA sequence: TGTGCCAGCAGTTTATTTCCCCTGAGCCTAGCGGGCTCCTCCTACGAGCAGTACTTC.

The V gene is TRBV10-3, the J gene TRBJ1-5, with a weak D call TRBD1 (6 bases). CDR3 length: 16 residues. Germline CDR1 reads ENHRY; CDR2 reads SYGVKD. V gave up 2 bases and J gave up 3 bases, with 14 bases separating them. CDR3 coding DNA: TGTGCCATCAGTGAGGGGGGCAGGGGTTACAATCAGCCCCAGCATTTT. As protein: CAISEGGRGYNQPQHF.

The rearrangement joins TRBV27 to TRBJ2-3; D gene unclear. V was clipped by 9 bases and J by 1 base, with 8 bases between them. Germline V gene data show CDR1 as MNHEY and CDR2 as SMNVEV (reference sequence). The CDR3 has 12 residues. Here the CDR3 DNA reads TGTGCCAGTCTCTCCCGCACAGATACGCAGTATTTT. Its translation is CASLSRTDTQYF.

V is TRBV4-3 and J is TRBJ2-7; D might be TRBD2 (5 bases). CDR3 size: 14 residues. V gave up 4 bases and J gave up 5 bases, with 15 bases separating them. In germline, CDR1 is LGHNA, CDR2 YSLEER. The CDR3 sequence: CASSPSSRGNEQYF. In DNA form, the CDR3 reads TGCGCCAGCAGCCCTTCTAGCCGAGGAAACGAGCAGTACTTC.

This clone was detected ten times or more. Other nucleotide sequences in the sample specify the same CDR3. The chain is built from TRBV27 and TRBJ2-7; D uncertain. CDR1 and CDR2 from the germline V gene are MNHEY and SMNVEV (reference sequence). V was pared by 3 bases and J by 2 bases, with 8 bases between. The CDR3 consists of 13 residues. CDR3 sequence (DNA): TGTGCCAGCAGTTTCGGCAGGACCTACGAGCAGTACTTC. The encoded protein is CASSFGRTYEQYF.

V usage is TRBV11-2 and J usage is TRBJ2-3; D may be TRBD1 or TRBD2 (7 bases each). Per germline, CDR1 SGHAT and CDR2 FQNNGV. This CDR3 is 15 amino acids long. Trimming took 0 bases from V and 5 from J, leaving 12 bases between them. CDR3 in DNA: TGTGCCAGCAGCTTAGACCTCAGGGGGGGAGATACGCAGTATTTT. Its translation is CASSLDLRGGDTQYF. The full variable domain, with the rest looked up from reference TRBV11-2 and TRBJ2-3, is EAGVAQSPRYKIIEKRQSVAFWCNPISGHATLYWYQQILGQGPKLLIQFQNNGVVDDSQLPKDRFSAERLKGVDSTLKIQPAKLEDSAVYLCASSLDLRGGDTQYFGPGTRLTVL.

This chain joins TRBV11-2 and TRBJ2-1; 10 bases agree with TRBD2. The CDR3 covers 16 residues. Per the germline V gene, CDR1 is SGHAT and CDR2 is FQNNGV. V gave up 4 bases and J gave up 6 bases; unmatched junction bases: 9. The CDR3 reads CASSSRAGGLANEQFF. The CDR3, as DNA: TGTGCCAGCAGCTCCCGAGCGGGAGGGCTGGCCAATGAGCAGTTCTTC.

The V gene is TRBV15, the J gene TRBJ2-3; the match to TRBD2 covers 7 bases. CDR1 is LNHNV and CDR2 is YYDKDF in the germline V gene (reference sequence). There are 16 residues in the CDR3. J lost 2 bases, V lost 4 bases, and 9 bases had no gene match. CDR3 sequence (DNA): TGTGCCACCAGCACCCGGGCAGCGGGGTACACAGATACGCAGTATTTT. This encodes CATSTRAAGYTDTQYF.

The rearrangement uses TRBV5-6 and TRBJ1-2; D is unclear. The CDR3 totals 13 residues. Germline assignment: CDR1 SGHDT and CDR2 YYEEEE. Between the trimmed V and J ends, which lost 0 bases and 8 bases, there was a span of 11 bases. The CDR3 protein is CASSLGVLRGYTF. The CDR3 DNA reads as TGTGCCAGCAGCTTGGGAGTCCTTAGGGGCTACACCTTC.

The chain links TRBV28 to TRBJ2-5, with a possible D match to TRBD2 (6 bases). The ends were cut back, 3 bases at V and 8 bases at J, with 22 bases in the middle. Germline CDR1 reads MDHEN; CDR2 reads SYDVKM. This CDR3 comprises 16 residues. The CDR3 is CASSFQTRASNPTQYF. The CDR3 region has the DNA TGTGCCAGCAGTTTCCAGACTAGGGCCAGTAATCCTACCCAGTACTTC.

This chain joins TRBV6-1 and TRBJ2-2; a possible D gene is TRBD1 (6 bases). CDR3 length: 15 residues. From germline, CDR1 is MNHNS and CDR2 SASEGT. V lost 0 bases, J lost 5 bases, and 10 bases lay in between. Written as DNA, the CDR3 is TGTGCCAGCAGTGAAGCTATAGGGACAACCGGGGAGCTGTTTTTT. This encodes CASSEAIGTTGELFF.